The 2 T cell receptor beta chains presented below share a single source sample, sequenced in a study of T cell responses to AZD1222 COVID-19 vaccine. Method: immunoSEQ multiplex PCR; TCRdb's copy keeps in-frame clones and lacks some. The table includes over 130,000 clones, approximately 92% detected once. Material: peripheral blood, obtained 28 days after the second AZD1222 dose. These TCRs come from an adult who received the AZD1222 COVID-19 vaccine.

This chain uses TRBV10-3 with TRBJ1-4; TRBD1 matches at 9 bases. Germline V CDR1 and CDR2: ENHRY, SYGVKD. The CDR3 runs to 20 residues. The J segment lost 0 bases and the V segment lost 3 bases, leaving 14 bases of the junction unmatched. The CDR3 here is CAISDTGGGRSLATNEKLFF. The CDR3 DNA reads TGTGCCATCAGTGATACAGGGGGCGGTCGTAGTCTTGCAACTAATGAAAAACTGTTTTTT.

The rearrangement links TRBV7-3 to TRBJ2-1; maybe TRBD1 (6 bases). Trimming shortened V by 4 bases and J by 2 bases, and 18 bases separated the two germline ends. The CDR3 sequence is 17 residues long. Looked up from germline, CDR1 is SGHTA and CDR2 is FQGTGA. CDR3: CASSSQGYRAPYNEQFF. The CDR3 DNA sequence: TGTGCCAGCAGCTCCCAGGGTTACAGGGCCCCCTACAATGAGCAGTTCTTC. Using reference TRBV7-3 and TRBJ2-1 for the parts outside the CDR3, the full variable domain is GAGVSQTPSNKVTEKGKYVELRCDPISGHTALYWYRQSLGQGPEFLIYFQGTGAADDSGLPNDRFFAVRPEGSVSTLKIQRTERGDSAVYLCASSSQGYRAPYNEQFFGPGTRLTVL.